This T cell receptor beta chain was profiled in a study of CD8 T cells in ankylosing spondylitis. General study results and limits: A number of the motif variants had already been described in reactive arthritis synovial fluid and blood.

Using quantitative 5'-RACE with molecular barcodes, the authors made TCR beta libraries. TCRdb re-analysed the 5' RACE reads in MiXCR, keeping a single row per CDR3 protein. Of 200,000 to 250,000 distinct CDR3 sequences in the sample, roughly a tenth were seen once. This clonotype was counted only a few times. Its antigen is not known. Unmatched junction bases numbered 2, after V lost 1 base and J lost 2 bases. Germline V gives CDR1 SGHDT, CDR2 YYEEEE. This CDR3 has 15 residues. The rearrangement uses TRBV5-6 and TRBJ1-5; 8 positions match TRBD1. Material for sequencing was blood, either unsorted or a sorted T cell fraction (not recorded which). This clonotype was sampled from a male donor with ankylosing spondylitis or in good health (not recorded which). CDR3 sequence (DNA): TGTGCCAGCAGCTTGCAGGACAGGGGCAATCAGCCCCAGCATTTT. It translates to CASSLQDRGNQPQHF. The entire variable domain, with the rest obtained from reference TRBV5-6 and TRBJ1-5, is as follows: DAGVTQSPTHLIKTRGQQVTLRCSPKSGHDTVSWYQQALGQGPQFIFQYYEEEERQRGNFPDRFSGHQFPNYSSELNVNALLLGDSALYLCASSLQDRGNQPQHFGDGTRLSIL.